Listed below are T cell receptor beta chains from one sample, sequenced in a study of CD8+ T cells in alopecia areata. Repertoires were generated with immunoSEQ multiplex PCR, while TCRdb's copy carries only in-frame clones and drops some. The repertoire holds about 200,000 clones, 60% to 70% seen once, with over 3% in the top ten. This specimen consisted of CD4+ T cells sorted from blood, obtained at week 4, from a patient treated with tofacitinib. These TCRs come from a human donor with alopecia areata. The CDR3 runs from the conserved cysteine through the conserved F or W. D genes are given only for firm matches. Expanded clones get a size class; other rows say once, few or many, or leave the size out.

v_call: TRBV7-9; j_call: TRBJ2-5; d_call: -; clone_size: few; cdr3_aa: CASSLVGSSQETQYF; cdr3_nt: TGTGCCAGCAGCCTAGTCGGGTCCAGCCAAGAGACCCAGTACTTC
v_call: TRBV25-1; j_call: TRBJ1-2; d_call: TRBD1; clone_size: -; cdr3_aa: CASSDPTGGSYGYTF; cdr3_nt: TGTGCCAGCAGTGATCCCACAGGGGGGTCCTATGGCTACACCTTC
v_call: TRBV25-1; j_call: TRBJ2-7; d_call: -; clone_size: once; cdr3_aa: CASTIRGNGEQYF; cdr3_nt: TGTGCCAGCACCATCCGCGGAAATGGCGAGCAGTACTTC
v_call: TRBV5-1; j_call: TRBJ2-1; d_call: TRBD1; clone_size: -; cdr3_aa: CASSSGTGGYNEQFF; cdr3_nt: TGCGCCAGCAGCTCCGGGACAGGGGGCTACAATGAGCAGTTCTTC
v_call: TRBV9; j_call: TRBJ2-4; d_call: TRBD2; clone_size: -; cdr3_aa: CASSPRTSGGIQYF; cdr3_nt: TGTGCCAGCAGCCCCCGGACTAGCGGGGGGATTCAGTACTTC
v_call: TRBV7-2; j_call: TRBJ2-3; d_call: TRBD2; clone_size: -; cdr3_aa: CASSVSGGTDTQYF; cdr3_nt: TGTGCCAGCAGCGTTAGCGGGGGCACAGATACGCAGTATTTT
v_call: TRBV18; j_call: TRBJ1-2; d_call: -; clone_size: -; cdr3_aa: CASSPGRVTANYGYTF; cdr3_nt: TGTGCCAGCTCACCCGGCAGGGTTACAGCTAACTATGGCTACACCTTC
v_call: TRBV6-6; j_call: TRBJ1-2; d_call: TRBD1; clone_size: once; cdr3_aa: CASDDRGYGYTF; cdr3_nt: TGTGCCTCCGACGACAGGGGATATGGCTACACCTTC
v_call: TRBV29-1; j_call: TRBJ2-5; d_call: -; clone_size: -; cdr3_aa: CSVESGWGETQYF; cdr3_nt: TGCAGCGTTGAATCAGGGTGGGGGGAGACCCAGTACTTC
v_call: TRBV7-6; j_call: TRBJ1-1; d_call: -; clone_size: -; cdr3_aa: CASSLIGTDNTEAFF; cdr3_nt: TGTGCCAGCAGCTTAATAGGGACTGATAACACTGAAGCTTTCTTT
v_call: TRBV27; j_call: TRBJ1-5; d_call: TRBD1; clone_size: -; cdr3_aa: CASSPSGTGGNQPQHF; cdr3_nt: TGTGCCAGCAGCCCTTCCGGGACAGGGGGCAATCAGCCCCAGCATTTT
v_call: TRBV30; j_call: TRBJ1-1; d_call: TRBD1; clone_size: once; cdr3_aa: CACDRVTEAFF; cdr3_nt: TGTGCCTGCGACAGGGTCACTGAAGCTTTCTTT
v_call: TRBV30; j_call: TRBJ2-2; d_call: -; clone_size: -; cdr3_aa: CAWRTVNTGELFF; cdr3_nt: TGTGCCTGGAGGACTGTTAACACCGGGGAGCTGTTTTTT
v_call: TRBV6-6; j_call: TRBJ2-1; d_call: -; clone_size: -; cdr3_aa: CASSYSGRLEQFF; cdr3_nt: TGTGCCAGCAGTTACTCTGGCCGTCTTGAGCAGTTCTTC
v_call: TRBV5-1; j_call: TRBJ2-5; d_call: TRBD2; clone_size: -; cdr3_aa: CASSTGGETQYF; cdr3_nt: TGCGCCAGCAGCACCGGGGGGGAGACCCAGTACTTC
v_call: TRBV15; j_call: TRBJ2-7; d_call: -; clone_size: -; cdr3_aa: CATSPGTGRIYEQYF; cdr3_nt: TGTGCCACCTCACCAGGAACGGGACGGATTTACGAGCAGTACTTC
v_call: TRBV9; j_call: TRBJ2-7; d_call: -; clone_size: -; cdr3_aa: CASSVSPLNEQYF; cdr3_nt: TGTGCCAGCAGCGTTTCTCCGTTAAACGAGCAGTACTTC
v_call: TRBV5-4; j_call: TRBJ2-4; d_call: TRBD1; clone_size: -; cdr3_aa: CASSSQGGPKNIQYF; cdr3_nt: TGTGCCAGCAGCTCACAGGGGGGTCCCAAAAACATTCAGTACTTC
v_call: TRBV29-1; j_call: TRBJ2-3; d_call: -; clone_size: few; cdr3_aa: CSVETGRTDTQYF; cdr3_nt: TGCAGCGTTGAGACCGGGCGGACAGATACGCAGTATTTT
v_call: TRBV7-2; j_call: TRBJ1-3; d_call: -; clone_size: -; cdr3_aa: CASSLARGRSGNTIYF; cdr3_nt: TGTGCCAGCAGCTTAGCGAGAGGGAGGTCTGGAAACACCATATATTTT
v_call: TRBV29-1; j_call: TRBJ2-1; d_call: -; clone_size: -; cdr3_aa: CSVVGVAAFF; cdr3_nt: TGCAGCGTTGTCGGGGTCGCGGCCTTCTTC
v_call: TRBV5-1; j_call: TRBJ2-3; d_call: TRBD1; clone_size: -; cdr3_aa: CASSLATGGQADTQYF; cdr3_nt: TGCGCCAGCAGCTTGGCAACAGGGGGCCAGGCAGATACGCAGTATTTT
v_call: TRBV5-1; j_call: TRBJ2-7; d_call: -; clone_size: -; cdr3_aa: CASSLAKGTYEQYF; cdr3_nt: TGCGCCAGCAGCTTGGCCAAGGGGACCTACGAGCAGTACTTC
v_call: TRBV6-5; j_call: TRBJ2-7; d_call: -; clone_size: -; cdr3_aa: CASSYSPGLSSYEQYF; cdr3_nt: TGTGCCAGCAGTTACTCCCCGGGGCTGAGCTCCTACGAGCAGTACTTC
v_call: TRBV27; j_call: TRBJ1-2; d_call: TRBD1; clone_size: once; cdr3_aa: CASSRTIDRGREGYTF; cdr3_nt: TGTGCCAGCAGTCGAACAATCGACAGGGGGCGAGAGGGCTACACCTTC
v_call: TRBV28; j_call: TRBJ2-3; d_call: TRBD2; clone_size: few; cdr3_aa: CASRAGGGFGTDTQYF; cdr3_nt: TGTGCCAGCAGGGCGGGCGGGGGATTCGGCACAGATACGCAGTATTTT
v_call: TRBV5-1; j_call: TRBJ1-1; d_call: TRBD1; clone_size: -; cdr3_aa: CASSTGTENTEAFF; cdr3_nt: TGCGCCAGCAGCACCGGGACAGAGAACACTGAAGCTTTCTTT
v_call: TRBV4-2; j_call: TRBJ1-6; d_call: -; clone_size: -; cdr3_aa: CASSQDPRGLSPLHF; cdr3_nt: TGTGCCAGCAGCCAAGATCCCCGAGGACTCTCACCCCTCCACTTT
v_call: TRBV29-1; j_call: TRBJ2-1; d_call: -; clone_size: -; cdr3_aa: CSARDSIYNEQFF; cdr3_nt: TGCAGCGCGCGGGACAGTATCTACAATGAGCAGTTCTTC
v_call: TRBV10-3; j_call: TRBJ2-1; d_call: -; clone_size: -; cdr3_aa: CAISGGGFGAGEQFF; cdr3_nt: TGTGCCATCAGCGGGGGAGGATTTGGGGCGGGTGAGCAGTTCTTC
v_call: TRBV28; j_call: TRBJ1-5; d_call: -; clone_size: few; cdr3_aa: CASFTVNQPQHF; cdr3_nt: TGTGCCAGCTTTACAGTTAATCAGCCCCAGCATTTT
v_call: TRBV9; j_call: TRBJ1-2; d_call: -; clone_size: -; cdr3_aa: CASSFQSVYGYTF; cdr3_nt: TGTGCCAGCAGTTTCCAGAGCGTCTATGGCTACACCTTC
v_call: TRBV2; j_call: TRBJ2-1; d_call: -; clone_size: -; cdr3_aa: CASSDIRYEQFF; cdr3_nt: TGTGCCAGCAGTGACATTCGGTATGAGCAGTTCTTC